The 8 T cell receptor beta chains listed next were all sequenced from one sample in a study of blood T cells in healthy people across ages. A sample-barcoded 5' primer and a J-beta primer mix were used in a second PCR of roughly 6 to 11 cycles. TCRdb used MiXCR to reprocess the 5' RACE reads, holding one entry per CDR3 protein. The sample consists of 890,000 or so distinct CDR3 sequences, about 62% of them appearing once. Sample: blood. The receptors were sampled from a man under 40 in good health.

The CDR3 reads CASSQTSGGSHEQYF. The DNA for the CDR3 is TGTGCCAGCAGCCAGACTAGCGGGGGGTCCCACGAGCAGTACTTC. V usage is TRBV3-1 and J usage is TRBJ2-7; 13 bases are shared with TRBD2. The germline gives CDR1 LGHDT, CDR2 YNNKEL (reference sequence). The CDR3 sequence is 15 residues long. Germline trimming cut 3 bases from V and 5 bases from J; bases unmatched to any gene: 4.

This clonotype was detected ten times or more. The rearrangement links TRBV7-3 to TRBJ2-7; 7 bases align to TRBD1. CDR3 length: 14 residues. The V segment lost 2 bases and the J segment 2 bases; nucleotides outside the gene matches: 3. The germline gives CDR1 SGHTA, CDR2 FQGTGA. The CDR3 protein is CASSLRQGPYEQYF. Here the CDR3 DNA reads TGTGCCAGCAGCTTACGACAGGGCCCCTACGAGCAGTACTTC.

The chain is built from TRBV29-1 and TRBJ1-2, with 7 bases aligning to TRBD1. Losses at the gene ends were 3 bases for V and 3 bases for J; bases not matched to a gene: 10. Germline CDR1 is SQVTM and CDR2 is ANQGSEA. This CDR3 has 15 amino acids. The chain's CDR3 is CSVEDRSRPHYGYTF. CDR3 DNA sequence: TGCAGCGTTGAGGACAGGTCGCGCCCCCACTATGGCTACACCTTC.

The chain has TRBV7-2 and TRBJ1-5, with D unclear. The CDR3 loop spans 18 amino acids. Germline V gene data show CDR1 as SGHTA and CDR2 as FQGNSA. V lost 5 bases and J lost 3, with 23 bases in between. The CDR3 sequence: CASSNRRGRGVTNQPQHF. The CDR3 nucleotides are TGTGCCAGCAGCAACAGACGGGGTCGGGGAGTTACCAATCAGCCCCAGCATTTT.

This chain joins TRBV20-1 and TRBJ2-2, with D perhaps matching TRBD1 (5 bases). From germline, CDR1 is DFQATT and CDR2 SNEGSKA (reference sequence). This CDR3 spans 14 amino acids. Deletions cut 6 bases from V and 2 bases from J, with 13 bases between. CDR3 in amino acids: CSARQFRNTGELFF. In nucleotides, the CDR3 is TGCAGTGCCAGACAGTTCCGAAACACCGGGGAGCTGTTTTTT.

The J gene is TRBJ2-1, the V gene TRBV7-2; 8 bases match TRBD2. V dropped 5 bases and J dropped 2; count of bases not matched to a gene: 8. CDR3 length: 16 residues. Germline values: CDR1 SGHTA, CDR2 FQGNSA. The CDR3 here is CASSPGGPRAYNEQFF. CDR3 DNA: TGTGCCAGCAGCCCGGGGGGGCCGAGGGCCTACAATGAGCAGTTCTTC.

This chain uses TRBV20-1 with TRBJ1-2; D possibly corresponds to TRBD1 (6 bases). Per the germline V gene, CDR1 is DFQATT and CDR2 is SNEGSKA (reference sequence). This CDR3 spans 12 amino acids. With 1 base removed from V and 7 bases from J, the gap between germline ends came to 10 bases. The CDR3 bases are TGCAGTGCTAGAGCGGGGGCGTTTGGCTACACCTTC. Amino acid sequence: CSARAGAFGYTF.

This clonotype came up a few times. This sequence joins TRBV9 and TRBJ2-3, with TRBD2 matching over 8 bases. The V segment lost 0 bases and the J segment 6 bases; nucleotides outside the gene matches: 6. The germline V gene encodes CDR1 SGDLS and CDR2 YYNGEE. The CDR3 contains 15 residues. As DNA, the CDR3 is TGTGCCAGCAGCGTAGGGGAGCGGGGGTGGGATACGCAGTATTTT. It is translated as CASSVGERGWDTQYF. The variable domain in full, with the rest retrieved from reference TRBV9 and TRBJ2-3, is DSGVTQTPKHLITATGQRVTLRCSPRSGDLSVYWYQQSLDQGLQFLIQYYNGEERAKGNILERFSAQQFPDLHSELNLSSLELGDSALYFCASSVGERGWDTQYFGPGTRLTVL.